Following are 20 T cell receptor beta chains from one sample sequenced in a study of OX40 agonist ivuxolimab in advanced cancers. Sequenced by immunoSEQ multiplex PCR; TCRdb stores in-frame clones only, minus some. This table holds 70,000 to 75,000 clones, 65% to 90% found once. This specimen was CD4+ or CD8+ T cells sorted from blood, taken in a trial of the OX40 agonist ivuxolimab. These receptors were taken from an adult with an advanced solid tumor such as melanoma, head and neck, liver or kidney cancer.

This clone came up once. CDR3 in DNA: TGCGCCAGCAGCTTGGCAGGGGCTGGAAACACCATATATTTT. Translation gives CASSLAGAGNTIYF. The chain uses TRBV5-1 and TRBJ1-3, with D maybe TRBD1 (6 bases). CDR1 and CDR2 from the germline V gene are SGHRS and YFSETQ. The CDR3 is 14 residues long. Trimming left V 0 bases short and J 2 bases short, with 6 bases between.

The rearrangement links TRBV11-3 to TRBJ2-7; 8 bases match TRBD2. Per germline, CDR1 SGHNT and CDR2 YENEEA. CDR3 length equals 15 residues. The ends lost 6 bases at V and 2 bases at J; junction bases unmatched: 9. The CDR3 nucleotides are TGTGCCAGCAGTCTGACTAGCGAAAATACCTACGAGCAGTACTTC. Translation gives CASSLTSENTYEQYF.

This chain uses TRBV10-3 with TRBJ2-3; a weak D match, TRBD1 (7 bases). Germline CDR1 and CDR2: ENHRY and SYGVKD. Trimming took off 10 bases at V and 0 bases at J, with 20 bases between the two ends. The CDR3 totals 16 residues. The chain's CDR3 is CATRGSAGTSTDTQYF. For the CDR3, the DNA is TGTGCCACCAGGGGGAGCGCGGGAACTAGCACAGATACGCAGTATTTT.

CDR3 protein: CASRLGLRGQPQHF. CDR3 nucleotides: TGTGCAAGTCGCTTAGGATTGAGGGGACAGCCCCAGCATTTT. The genes are TRBV12-2 and TRBJ1-5. TRBV12-2 has pseudogene status. CDR3 size: 14 residues.

This sequence joins TRBV7-6 and TRBJ2-5; 10 nucleotides match TRBD2. The DNA end is more similar to TRBJ2-7, so the J call may be wrong. The length of the CDR3 is 15 residues. CDR1 and CDR2 (germline): SGHVS, FNYEAQ. Here the CDR3 reads CASSYRSGRRNEQYF. The CDR3 DNA sequence: TGTGCCAGCAGCTACCGTAGCGGGAGGAGAAACGAGCAGTACTTC.

The chain links TRBV11-3 to TRBJ2-3, with 10 bases lining up with TRBD2. There are 15 residues in the CDR3. V lost 5 bases, J lost 5 bases, and 7 bases stayed unmatched. Germline V gene sequence: CDR1 SGHNT, CDR2 YENEEA. In nucleotides, the CDR3 is TGTGCCAGCAGCGTCCGACTAGCGGGTGAAGATACGCAGTATTTT. Its translation is CASSVRLAGEDTQYF.

The chain joins TRBV5-4 to TRBJ1-1; unclear D gene. Trimming cost V 0 bases and J 5 bases, with 14 bases left between them. The CDR3 has 15 amino acids. CDR1 SGHNT and CDR2 YYREEE come from the germline V gene (reference sequence). The CDR3 protein is CASSLGGTWGTEAFF. CDR3 in DNA: TGTGCCAGCAGCTTGGGGGGAACCTGGGGAACTGAAGCTTTCTTT. Looking up the rest from reference TRBV5-4 and TRBJ1-1 gives the full variable domain: ETGVTQSPTHLIKTRGQQVTLRCSSQSGHNTVSWYQQALGQGPQFIFQYYREEENGRGNFPPRFSGLQFPNYSSELNVNALELDDSALYLCASSLGGTWGTEAFFGQGTRLTVV.

The CDR3, as DNA: TGTGCCAGCAGCTCCAACTCCTATGGCTACACCTTC. It translates to CASSSNSYGYTF. The rearrangement joins TRBV28 to TRBJ1-2; D is undetermined. The germline V and J ends were trimmed by 6 bases and 4 bases, with 9 bases remaining between them. CDR1 is MDHEN, CDR2 SYDVKM, per germline. The CDR3 contains 12 residues.

The chain recombines TRBV11-3 with TRBJ2-2; D is unclear. CDR1 and CDR2 (germline): SGHNT, YENEEA. The CDR3 length is 15 residues. V dropped 1 base and J dropped 6 bases, with 12 bases sitting between them. This CDR3 reads CASSLGGWSAGELFF. CDR3 nucleotides: TGTGCCAGCAGCTTAGGTGGATGGTCAGCCGGGGAGCTGTTTTTT.

The chain has TRBV14 and TRBJ1-1; 8 bases match TRBD1. CDR3 length: 13 residues. Germline V CDR1 and CDR2: SGHDN, FVKESK. Germline trimming cut 5 bases from V and 4 bases from J; bases unmatched to any gene: 3. The CDR3 DNA sequence: TGTGCCAGCAGCTTTGACAGGGGCACTGAAGCTTTCTTT. This translates into CASSFDRGTEAFF.

J is TRBJ1-1 and V is TRBV6-5; 9 bases match TRBD1. There are 15 residues in the CDR3. Germline CDR1 MNHEY, CDR2 SVGAGI. The V and J ends lost 5 bases and 7 bases, in that order; junction bases with no gene match: 11. CDR3: CASSTGTGSRSEAFF. The CDR3 nucleotides are TGTGCCAGCAGTACCGGGACAGGGTCACGGAGTGAAGCTTTCTTT.

This chain joins TRBV28 and TRBJ1-5; the D gene is possibly TRBD1 (6 bases). Germline values: CDR1 MDHEN, CDR2 SYDVKM. This CDR3 has 14 residues. The V end was cut by 11 bases, the J end by 0 bases, with 14 bases between. CDR3 nucleotides: TGTGCCGGGGCCCAGGGGACTAGCAATCAGCCCCAGCATTTT. Its translation is CAGAQGTSNQPQHF.

This chain joins TRBV6-5 and TRBJ1-2, with 9 bases identical to TRBD1. From germline, CDR1 is MNHEY and CDR2 SVGAGI. J gave up 3 bases and V 7 bases, and 3 bases lay outside the gene matches. There are 13 residues in the CDR3. CDR3 region: CASNRDRDYGYTF. CDR3 DNA sequence: TGTGCCAGCAACCGGGACAGGGACTATGGCTACACCTTC.

The rearrangement links TRBV11-2 to TRBJ1-1; D is undetermined. The germline CDR1 and CDR2 sequences are SGHAT and FQNNGV. The CDR3 spans 13 residues. The V end lost 1 base, the J end lost 3 bases, and 6 bases lay between the germline ends. The CDR3 DNA is TGTGCCAGCAGCTTAGCTCAGTACACTGAAGCTTTCTTT. Amino acid sequence: CASSLAQYTEAFF. The complete variable domain, with remaining parts taken from reference TRBV11-2 and TRBJ1-1, reads EAGVAQSPRYKIIEKRQSVAFWCNPISGHATLYWYQQILGQGPKLLIQFQNNGVVDDSQLPKDRFSAERLKGVDSTLKIQPAKLEDSAVYLCASSLAQYTEAFFGQGTRLTVV.

The chain employs TRBV5-1 and TRBJ1-1; no definite D call. Germline V gene lookup returns CDR1 SGHRS and CDR2 YFSETQ. Trimming cost V 0 bases and J 0 bases, with 9 bases left between them. The CDR3 extends over 15 amino acids. CDR3 in amino acids: CASSLVPGLNTEAFF. The CDR3, as DNA: TGCGCCAGCAGCTTGGTGCCGGGATTGAACACTGAAGCTTTCTTT.

V is TRBV18 and J is TRBJ1-4; 7 nucleotides line up with TRBD1. V lost 0 bases to trimming and J lost 7 bases; unmatched junction nucleotides: 2. This CDR3 has 14 residues. The V gene's germline CDR1 is KGHSH and CDR2 LQKENI. The CDR3 bases are TGTGCCAGCTCACCACCGTCAGGGGGTGAAAAACTGTTTTTT. Residues: CASSPPSGGEKLFF.

The genes are TRBV19 and TRBJ1-5, with D perhaps TRBD1 (5 bases). The CDR3 consists of 15 residues. Per the germline V gene, CDR1 is LNHDA and CDR2 is SQIVND (reference sequence). Deletions cut 7 bases from V and 2 bases from J, with 15 bases between. The CDR3 nucleotides are TGTGCCAGTACCCCCCCGGGGGAACGCAATCAGCCCCAGCATTTT. Translated, it gives CASTPPGERNQPQHF.

This sequence joins TRBV19 and TRBJ1-3; TRBD1 might be the D (6 bases). The V and J ends lost 2 bases and 3 bases respectively, with 8 bases between them. The CDR3 has 14 amino acids. Germline CDR1 LNHDA, CDR2 SQIVND (reference sequence). The CDR3 region is CASSIYRDGNTIYF. The CDR3 DNA reads TGTGCCAGTAGTATATACAGGGATGGAAACACCATATATTTT. The complete variable domain, with remaining parts taken from reference TRBV19 and TRBJ1-3, reads DGGITQSPKYLFRKEGQNVTLSCEQNLNHDAMYWYRQDPGQGLRLIYYSQIVNDFQKGDIAEGYSVSREKKESFPLTVTSAQKNPTAFYLCASSIYRDGNTIYFGEGSWLTVV.

This rearrangement joins TRBV5-1 to TRBJ2-5; 9 bases fit TRBD2. Looked up from germline, CDR1 is SGHRS and CDR2 is YFSETQ. Trimming at V came to 9 bases and at J to 2 bases, leaving 11 bases not matched to a gene. This CDR3 is built from 15 residues. The CDR3 DNA follows: TGCGCCACTTCGTTAGCGGGAGCCCCTCAAGAGACCCAGTACTTC. This codes for CATSLAGAPQETQYF.

This clone has only one observation. This chain connects TRBV7-6 to TRBJ2-1, with TRBD1 matching over 9 bases. This CDR3 has 16 residues. V lost 1 base, J lost 6 bases, and 7 bases stayed unmatched. Germline CDR1 reads SGHVS; CDR2 reads FNYEAQ. CDR3 sequence (DNA): TGTGCCAGCAGCTTAGGACAGGGGGGGTCGGGCAATGAGCAGTTCTTC. This sequence encodes CASSLGQGGSGNEQFF.